This entry is about one T cell receptor beta chain. This sample was taken from a study of blood T cell repertoires in COVID-19. Study-wide context: Whether acute or convalescent, the COVID-19 samples came from the United States, Italy and Spain. Sample material is recorded as cDNA or gDNA derived from T cells, B-cell-depleted T cells, or PBMCs.

As originally analysed: Amplification of reference gene primers provided the estimated nucleated cell counts. Profiling relied on immunoSEQ multiplex PCR, and the TCRdb table lists in-frame clones only, not all of them. V, J and clone size reflect that table, while D and trimming were determined from the DNA. The data show more than 350,000 clones, 80% to 90% seen once. Recruitment covered some 25 US areas and drew participants whose ages spanned roughly 18 to 89 years. Unmatched junction bases numbered 5, after V lost 0 bases and J lost 6 bases. CDR1 is MNHNY, CDR2 SVGAGI, per germline (reference sequence). This CDR3 is 14 amino acids long.

The source material was PBMCs or T cells enriched from blood (not recorded which). This sequence originates from a man between 18 and 29 years old who had recovered from COVID-19. This chain uses TRBV6-6 with TRBJ2-7, with 7 bases that match TRBD2. The CDR3 region has the DNA TGTGCCAGCAGTTACTCGAGGGGAGGGCTCGAGCAGTACTTC. Encoded protein: CASSYSRGGLEQYF.